These 16 T cell receptor beta chains share one sample of origin, sequenced in a study of a mutant IDH1 vaccine in newly diagnosed glioma. Some clones are missing from TCRdb's copy, which holds only in-frame ones; the method was immunoSEQ multiplex PCR. This sample has tens of thousands of clones; over 60% occur once, and the top ten carry roughly 7.8%. Noted time point: week 35, safety follow-up. Doses consisted of 300 ug of mutant IDH1 20-mer peptide each, paired with topical imiquimod. Their recognized antigens are unknown. The sample here was PBMCs, taken from a glioma patient whose treatment included an IDH1 peptide vaccine. The receptors come from a man aged 50-60 years with glioma.

The V and J genes are TRBV30 and TRBJ1-6; the D is unclear. V was shortened by 0 bases and J by 0 bases, with 15 bases between the two germline ends. Germline V gene sequence: CDR1 GTSNPN, CDR2 SVGIG (reference sequence). The CDR3 length is 18 residues. In DNA form, the CDR3 reads TGTGCCTGGAGTGTACTACAGCTTCCTACCTCCTATAATTCACCCCTCCACTTT. It is translated as CAWSVLQLPTSYNSPLHF.

Here the CDR3 reads CASSSSSGNTIYF. In nucleotides, the CDR3 is TGTGCCAGCAGCTCCTCCAGTGGAAACACCATATATTTT. V and J are TRBV7-9 and TRBJ1-3; no clear D. Trimming took 4 bases from V and 3 from J, leaving 7 bases between them. The CDR3 has 13 residues. Germline lookup yields CDR1 SEHNR and CDR2 FQNEAQ (reference sequence).

This clone showed up just a few times. V usage is TRBV2 and J usage is TRBJ1-6, with D unclear. V was shortened by 2 bases and J by 10 bases, with 15 bases between the two germline ends. The CDR3 extends over 15 amino acids. From germline, CDR1 is SNHLY and CDR2 FYNNEI. CDR3 residues: CASSETQATRSPLHF. CDR3 coding DNA: TGTGCCAGCAGTGAAACCCAGGCAACCAGATCACCCCTCCACTTT.

This chain links TRBV14 with TRBJ2-5, with 10 bases identical to TRBD1. Germline V CDR1 and CDR2: SGHDN, FVKESK. Trimming at V came to 3 bases and at J to 5 bases, leaving 3 bases not matched to a gene. The CDR3 covers 14 residues. The CDR3 nucleotides are TGTGCCAGCAGCCATGACAGGGGGCGGGAGACCCAGTACTTC. Translated: CASSHDRGRETQYF.

This clone was found a few times. The chain couples TRBV19 to TRBJ1-6, with D tentatively TRBD1 (5 bases). Germline V gives CDR1 LNHDA, CDR2 SQIVND (reference sequence). V dropped 5 bases and J dropped 0 bases, with 17 bases sitting between them. The CDR3 is 18 residues long. The CDR3 protein is CASSFGLLGASYNSPLHF. In nucleotides, the CDR3 is TGTGCCAGTAGTTTCGGACTACTTGGGGCCTCCTATAATTCACCCCTCCACTTT. Combining the CDR3 with reference TRBV19 and TRBJ1-6 gives the whole variable domain DGGITQSPKYLFRKEGQNVTLSCEQNLNHDAMYWYRQDPGQGLRLIYYSQIVNDFQKGDIAEGYSVSREKKESFPLTVTSAQKNPTAFYLCASSFGLLGASYNSPLHFGNGTRLTVT.

The rearrangement joins TRBV5-1 to TRBJ1-1, with a tentative D call TRBD1 (6 bases). V was clipped by 4 bases and J by 2 bases, with 12 bases between them. This CDR3 comprises 14 residues. The germline V gene encodes CDR1 SGHRS and CDR2 YFSETQ. The CDR3 reads CASSPGQRNTEAFF. CDR3 sequence (DNA): TGCGCCAGCAGCCCGGGACAACGTAACACTGAAGCTTTCTTT.

The chain joins TRBV28 to TRBJ1-4; D not resolved. Trimming took off 8 bases at V and 4 bases at J, with 14 bases between the two ends. CDR1 MDHEN and CDR2 SYDVKM come from the germline V gene. This CDR3 is 14 amino acids long. The CDR3 nucleotides are TGTGCCAGCGAGCCGGCTCTGTTTAATGAAAAACTGTTTTTT. This codes for CASEPALFNEKLFF.

This clone was seen once. The CDR3 sequence is CASSSPGDSGNTIYF. In DNA form, the CDR3 reads TGTGCCAGCAGCTCCCCAGGGGACTCTGGAAACACCATATATTTT. The gene calls are TRBV11-3 and TRBJ1-3; tentatively, D is TRBD1 (6 bases). V was shortened by 4 bases and J by 0 bases, with 10 bases between the two germline ends. This CDR3 comprises 15 residues. CDR1 is SGHNT and CDR2 is YENEEA in the germline V gene.

The chain uses TRBV6-1 and TRBJ2-2; D unresolved. Per the germline V gene, CDR1 is MNHNS and CDR2 is SASEGT. The CDR3 is 12 amino acids. The V end lost 3 bases, the J end lost 3 bases, and 2 bases lay between the germline ends. CDR3 region: CASSDDTGELFF. For the CDR3, the DNA is TGTGCCAGCAGTGATGACACCGGGGAGCTGTTTTTT.

This chain uses TRBV4-2 with TRBJ2-3; 9 bases are shared with TRBD2. The V gene's germline CDR1 is LGHNA and CDR2 YNFKEQ. The V and J ends lost 0 bases and 4 bases, in that order; junction bases with no gene match: 11. The CDR3 runs 18 residues. CDR3 DNA sequence: TGTGCCAGCAGCCAAGACCCTAGCGGGATAAGTGGTGCAGATACGCAGTATTTT. Translating it yields CASSQDPSGISGADTQYF.

The chain joins TRBV5-4 to TRBJ2-2, with TRBD2 matching 10 bases. The CDR3 consists of 15 residues. Germline lookup yields CDR1 SGHNT and CDR2 YYREEE (reference sequence). The trim removed 0 bases at V and 6 bases at J, leaving 2 bases unmatched. The chain's CDR3 is CASSLDLAGAGELFF. The CDR3 DNA follows: TGTGCCAGCAGCTTGGACCTAGCGGGAGCCGGGGAGCTGTTTTTT.

The chain recombines TRBV7-9 with TRBJ2-1; TRBD2 matches 13 bases. V gave up 5 bases and J gave up 10 bases; unmatched junction bases: 8. Germline CDR1 SEHNR, CDR2 FQNEAQ (reference sequence). The CDR3 loop spans 15 amino acids. In nucleotides, the CDR3 is TGTGCCAGCAGCCCCCGACTAGCGGGGGGCCCCGAGCAGTTCTTC. Residues: CASSPRLAGGPEQFF.

The chain uses TRBV27 and TRBJ1-5, with D possibly matching TRBD1 (5 bases). This CDR3 comprises 13 residues. Germline values: CDR1 MNHEY, CDR2 SMNVEV (reference sequence). V lost 6 bases to trimming and J lost 7 bases, with 13 bases between them. The CDR3 loop reads CASSLGGEQPQHF. DNA for the CDR3: TGTGCCAGCAGCCTTGGAGGGGAACAGCCCCAGCATTTT.

This clone was found a few times. The CDR3 sequence is CASRRGTLRNNEQFF. DNA for the CDR3: TGTGCCAGCAGGAGGGGCACACTGAGAAACAATGAGCAGTTCTTC. The chain combines TRBV5-5 with TRBJ2-1; D may match TRBD1 or TRBD2 (5 bases each). The CDR3 totals 15 residues. Looked up from germline, CDR1 is SGHKS and CDR2 is YYEKEE (reference sequence). Trimming left V 5 bases short and J 5 bases short, with 17 bases between.

The rearrangement uses TRBV25-1 and TRBJ1-3, with D possibly TRBD1 on 6 matching bases. Germline V gene sequence: CDR1 MGHDK, CDR2 SYGVNS. The V end lost 2 bases, the J end lost 4 bases, and 15 bases lay between the germline ends. This CDR3 region has 16 residues. The CDR3, as DNA: TGTGCCAGCAGTGAACCAAGGGGGGGCTACGGAAACACCATATATTTT. It is translated as CASSEPRGGYGNTIYF.

The rearrangement joins TRBV1 to TRBJ1-4; whether TRBD1, the table's D call, matches the DNA was not checked. TRBV1 counts as a pseudogene. The CDR3 spans 13 residues. The CDR3 coding sequence is TGCACCACCGGCCGACAGGGAAATGAAAAACTGTTTTTT. Translation gives CTTGRQGNEKLFF.